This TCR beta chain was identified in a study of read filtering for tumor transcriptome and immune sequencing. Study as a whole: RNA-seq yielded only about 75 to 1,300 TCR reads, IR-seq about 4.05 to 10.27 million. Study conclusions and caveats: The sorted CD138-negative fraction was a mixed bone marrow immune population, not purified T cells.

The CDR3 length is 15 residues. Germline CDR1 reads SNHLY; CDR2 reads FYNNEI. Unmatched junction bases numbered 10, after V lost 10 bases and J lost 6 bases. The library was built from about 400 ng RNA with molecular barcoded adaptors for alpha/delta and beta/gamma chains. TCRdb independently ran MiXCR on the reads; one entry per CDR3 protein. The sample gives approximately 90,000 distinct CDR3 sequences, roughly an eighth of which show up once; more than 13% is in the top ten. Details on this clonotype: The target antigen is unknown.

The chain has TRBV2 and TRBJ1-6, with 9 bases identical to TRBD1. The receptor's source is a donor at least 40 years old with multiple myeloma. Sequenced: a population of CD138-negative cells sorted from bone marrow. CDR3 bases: TGTGCCAAGAGCCTACAGGGGGCGAGTAATTCACCCCTCCACTTT. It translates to CAKSLQGASNSPLHF. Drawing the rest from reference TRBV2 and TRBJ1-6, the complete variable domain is EPEVTQTPSHQVTQMGQEVILRCVPISNHLYFYWYRQILGQKVEFLVSFYNNEISEKSEIFDDQFSVERPDGSNFTLKIRSTKLEDSAMYFCAKSLQGASNSPLHFGNGTRLTVT.